Listed here are 20 T cell receptor beta chains from one sample, sequenced in a study of blood T cell repertoires in COVID-19. Profiling relied on immunoSEQ multiplex PCR, and the TCRdb table lists in-frame clones only, not all of them. The table includes roughly 250,000 clones, around 79% detected once. Source material: peripheral blood. All receptors derive from a woman of 80 years or more with acute or convalescent COVID-19.

This chain joins TRBV19 and TRBJ2-3; 8 bases are a match to TRBD2. The CDR3 is 15 residues long. Germline V CDR1 and CDR2: LNHDA, SQIVND (reference sequence). With V trimmed by 3 bases and J by 4 bases, 6 bases remained unmatched. The CDR3 bases are TGTGCCAGTAGTATCCGGGCGGGAGGACCAGATACGCAGTATTTT. It codes for CASSIRAGGPDTQYF.

The gene calls are TRBV5-1 and TRBJ2-1; 9 bases are shared with TRBD1. After removal of 4 bases from V and 7 bases from J, the junction contained 12 bases not matched to a gene. CDR1 and CDR2 (germline): SGHRS, YFSETQ. The CDR3 is made up of 16 amino acids. The DNA for the CDR3 is TGCGCCAGCAGCCCGCCAGCGGACAGGGGTAAAAATGAGCAGTTCTTC. Protein sequence: CASSPPADRGKNEQFF.

The chain has TRBV19 and TRBJ2-2; TRBD2 might be the D (6 bases). Germline V gene data show CDR1 as LNHDA and CDR2 as SQIVND (reference sequence). The CDR3 length is 17 residues. V gave up 3 bases and J gave up 2 bases, with 16 bases separating them. The CDR3 here is CASSIWGLARNTGELFF. DNA of the CDR3: TGTGCCAGTAGTATTTGGGGCCTAGCGAGAAACACCGGGGAGCTGTTTTTT.

The chain carries TRBV3-1 (or the pseudogene TRBV3-2) and TRBJ2-1; D is undetermined. Trimming stripped 3 bases from V and 12 bases from J, with 12 bases between. Germline lookup yields CDR1 LGHDT and CDR2 YNNKEL (reference sequence). CDR3 length: 12 residues. CDR3 sequence: CASSQIVTLQFF. CDR3 in DNA: TGTGCCAGCAGCCAGATCGTGACTCTGCAGTTCTTC.

The chain links TRBV5-4 to TRBJ2-5; D is ambiguous. The CDR3 extends over 12 amino acids. V lost 0 bases and J 5 bases, leaving 5 bases between the germline ends. Germline V CDR1 and CDR2: SGHNT, YYREEE (reference sequence). The CDR3 here is CASSLAFETQYF. In DNA, the CDR3 is TGTGCCAGCAGCTTGGCTTTTGAGACCCAGTACTTC. The full variable domain, rest sourced from reference TRBV5-4 and TRBJ2-5, is ETGVTQSPTHLIKTRGQQVTLRCSSQSGHNTVSWYQQALGQGPQFIFQYYREEENGRGNFPPRFSGLQFPNYSSELNVNALELDDSALYLCASSLAFETQYFGPGTRLLVL.

The rearrangement uses TRBV11-2 and TRBJ2-2; D is ambiguous. Germline CDR1 SGHAT, CDR2 FQNNGV. The CDR3 runs 12 residues. With 5 bases removed from V and 8 bases from J, the gap between germline ends came to 9 bases. CDR3 coding DNA: TGTGCCAGCAGCCGGTTAAGAGGGGAGCTGTTTTTT. Its protein is CASSRLRGELFF.

J is TRBJ2-1 and V is TRBV14, with 9 positions matching TRBD2. There are 14 residues in the CDR3. The V gene end was trimmed by 5 bases and the J gene end by 8 bases; junction bases not matched to a gene: 7. Germline-derived CDR1 and CDR2 are SGHDN and FVKESK. CDR3 nucleotide sequence: TGTGCCAGCAGCTTTGGCGGGGGGGTAGATGAGCAGTTCTTC. Protein sequence: CASSFGGGVDEQFF.

The chain has TRBV5-4 and TRBJ1-2; D is possibly TRBD1 (5 bases). Germline-derived CDR1 and CDR2 are SGHNT and YYREEE (reference sequence). Trimming removed 4 bases at V and 2 bases at J, with 9 bases between. The CDR3 contains 13 residues. In DNA form, the CDR3 reads TGTGCCAGCAGCGCCACAGGAAACTATGGCTACACCTTC. The encoded protein is CASSATGNYGYTF.

In this sample, this clone turned up once. The chain combines TRBV9 with TRBJ2-1, with 13 bases matching TRBD2. This CDR3 region has 17 residues. V lost 4 bases and J lost 3; bases outside the gene matches: 7. Looked up from germline, CDR1 is SGDLS and CDR2 is YYNGEE. The CDR3 sequence is CASSISGTSGIYNEQFF. CDR3 in DNA: TGTGCCAGCAGCATTTCCGGGACTAGCGGGATCTACAATGAGCAGTTCTTC.

V usage is TRBV14 and J usage is TRBJ2-1; tentatively, D is TRBD1 (6 bases). The V gene's germline CDR1 is SGHDN and CDR2 FVKESK. V was cut by 1 base and J by 5 bases, with 15 bases left in between. The CDR3 consists of 16 residues. The CDR3 here is CASSQVRGSRHNEQFF. As DNA, the CDR3 is TGTGCCAGCAGCCAAGTCAGGGGATCACGCCACAATGAGCAGTTCTTC.

The chain uses TRBV7-2 and TRBJ2-7; D is unresolved. The CDR3 is 14 amino acids. Germline CDR1 and CDR2: SGHTA and FQGNSA. Trimming shortened V by 5 bases and J by 3 bases, and 14 bases separated the two germline ends. The CDR3 DNA is TGTGCCAGCAGCCCCCCCGCTATCGTCTACGAGCAGTACTTC. Translated: CASSPPAIVYEQYF.

This chain connects TRBV23-1 to TRBJ2-2; TRBD1 matches 7 bases. TRBV23-1 is an ORF, and what it does is uncertain. V lost 5 bases, J lost 4 bases, and 4 bases stayed unmatched. This CDR3 spans 14 amino acids. CDR3 bases: TGCGCCAGCAGTGCAAACAGGGGCACCGGGGAGCTGTTTTTT. Translation: CASSANRGTGELFF.

This clone showed up just a few times. The J gene is TRBJ1-1, the V gene TRBV5-1; no firm D call. The CDR3 has 14 amino acids. Germline CDR1 is SGHRS and CDR2 is YFSETQ. Trimming stripped 0 bases from V and 2 bases from J, with 8 bases between. The CDR3 sequence is CASSLAGRNTEAFF. Written as DNA, the CDR3 is TGCGCCAGCAGCTTGGCAGGCAGAAACACTGAAGCTTTCTTT. Based on the CDR3 plus reference TRBV5-1 and TRBJ1-1, the full variable domain is KAGVTQTPRYLIKTRGQQVTLSCSPISGHRSVSWYQQTPGQGLQFLFEYFSETQRNKGNFPGRFSGRQFSNSRSEMNVSTLELGDSALYLCASSLAGRNTEAFFGQGTRLTVV.

This clone was seen only a few times. J is TRBJ2-4 and V is TRBV30; D may be TRBD1 (5 bases). Trimming shortened V by 3 bases and J by 0 bases, and 12 bases separated the two germline ends. Per germline, CDR1 GTSNPN and CDR2 SVGIG (reference sequence). The CDR3 loop spans 15 amino acids. CDR3 sequence: CAWSEKGLAKNIQYF. The CDR3 DNA sequence: TGTGCCTGGAGCGAAAAGGGGCTAGCCAAAAACATTCAGTACTTC.

This CDR3 reads CASSTGGNEQFF. The DNA for the CDR3 is TGTGCCAGCAGCACGGGGGGCAATGAGCAGTTCTTC. The chain recombines TRBV7-3 with TRBJ2-1; TRBD2 matches at 7 bases. With V trimmed by 5 bases and J by 6 bases, 1 base remained unmatched. Germline loops: CDR1 SGHTA, CDR2 FQGTGA. The CDR3 consists of 12 residues.

The chain has TRBV11-2 and TRBJ1-5, with 10 positions matching TRBD1. V lost 3 bases to trimming and J lost 2 bases; unmatched junction nucleotides: 1. This CDR3 has 15 residues. The germline CDR1 and CDR2 sequences are SGHAT and FQNNGV. The CDR3 protein is CASSLTGGGNQPQHF. The CDR3, as DNA: TGTGCCAGCAGCTTGACAGGGGGCGGCAATCAGCCCCAGCATTTT.

The chain couples TRBV19 to TRBJ1-4, with D perhaps matching TRBD1 (5 bases). Germline CDR1 is LNHDA and CDR2 is SQIVND (reference sequence). V lost 4 bases to trimming and J lost 7 bases, with 13 bases between them. The CDR3 is 14 residues long. CDR3 bases: TGTGCCAGTAGTAATGGGGCTGCGGTTGAAAAACTGTTTTTT. As protein: CASSNGAAVEKLFF. The whole variable domain, remainder taken from reference TRBV19 and TRBJ1-4, is DGGITQSPKYLFRKEGQNVTLSCEQNLNHDAMYWYRQDPGQGLRLIYYSQIVNDFQKGDIAEGYSVSREKKESFPLTVTSAQKNPTAFYLCASSNGAAVEKLFFGSGTQLSVL.

The chain has TRBV2 and TRBJ1-2, with D uncertain. The V end was cut by 4 bases, the J end by 4 bases, with 13 bases between. The CDR3 extends over 14 amino acids. CDR1 and CDR2 (germline): SNHLY, FYNNEI. The chain's CDR3 is CASSVGQPFYGYTF. DNA of the CDR3: TGTGCCAGCAGTGTGGGCCAGCCCTTCTATGGCTACACCTTC.

The V and J genes are TRBV3-1 (or the pseudogene TRBV3-2) and TRBJ2-1, with 7 bases matching TRBD2. The length of the CDR3 is 11 residues. Losses at the gene ends were 2 bases for V and 14 bases for J; bases not matched to a gene: 3. Per the germline V gene, CDR1 is LGHDT and CDR2 is YNNKEL (reference sequence). The CDR3 DNA sequence: TGTGCCAGCAGCCAAAGCGGGAAAAAGTTCTTC. It yields the protein CASSQSGKKFF.

The V and J genes are TRBV7-2 and TRBJ2-2, with unresolved D. CDR1 SGHTA and CDR2 FQGNSA come from the germline V gene. Between the trimmed V and J ends, which lost 6 bases and 4 bases, there was a span of 12 bases. The CDR3 has 14 amino acids. DNA for the CDR3: TGTGCCAGCAGTTCACTAATTTTCACCGGGGAGCTGTTTTTT. It encodes CASSSLIFTGELFF.